A selection of T cell receptor beta chains follows, all from one sample in a study of OX40 agonist ivuxolimab in advanced cancers. Sequenced by immunoSEQ multiplex PCR; TCRdb stores in-frame clones only, minus some. The repertoire has about 64,000 clones, under 95% of them found once; the top ten carry 0.35% to 0.55%. The sample consisted of CD4+ or CD8+ T cells sorted from blood, taken in a trial of the OX40 agonist ivuxolimab. The receptors stem from an adult with an advanced solid tumor such as melanoma, head and neck, liver or kidney cancer. The conserved cysteine and the conserved F or W are not part of the CDR3 here.

v_call: TRBV15
cdr3_aa: ATSRNRLTGPYEQY

v_call: TRBV11-2
cdr3_aa: ASSYRQGQTGELF

v_call: TRBV5-4
cdr3_aa: ASSLDSGYTDTQY

v_call: TRBV9
cdr3_aa: ASSVTGGNQPQH

v_call: TRBV10-3
cdr3_aa: AISESTQGVYGYT

v_call: TRBV5-1
cdr3_aa: ASSLAAGRYNEQF

v_call: TRBV20-1
cdr3_aa: SAGTGAEQY

v_call: TRBV29-1
cdr3_aa: SARLSRTSATDTQY

v_call: TRBV14
cdr3_aa: ASSQDRVWVGNEQF

v_call: TRBV18
cdr3_aa: ASSPPGENEKLF

v_call: TRBV28
cdr3_aa: ASVPATRDIQY

v_call: TRBV25-1
cdr3_aa: ASSERTGNGYT

v_call: TRBV6-5
cdr3_aa: ASRLGNSPLH

v_call: TRBV28
cdr3_aa: ASSLGTQY

v_call: TRBV25-1
cdr3_aa: ASSGSPGTSGAQETQY

v_call: TRBV6-1
cdr3_aa: ASSEGGRTEQF

v_call: TRBV10-3
cdr3_aa: AINKLAGGLDEQF

v_call: TRBV27
cdr3_aa: ASSHRSGRQGGELF

v_call: TRBV18
cdr3_aa: ASSPPITDTQY

v_call: TRBV30
cdr3_aa: AWGEGPFSYEQY

v_call: TRBV10-3
cdr3_aa: AISEGGSVREAF

v_call: TRBV11-2
cdr3_aa: ASSRLTTSNTEAF

v_call: TRBV7-9
cdr3_aa: ASSLGTGLHEQY

v_call: TRBV14
cdr3_aa: ASSLHRGTEAF